This T cell receptor (beta chain) was obtained from a study of cytomegalovirus exposure and HLA in healthy donors. Study-wide background: Tens of millions of unique TCRs, all from HLA-typed donors, were included in an early release of the data.

Study-level findings and limits: The authors listed some 160 TCR beta chains as cytomegalovirus-associated. Most of the TCR beta V segments (in an earlier analysis) were productive either about 87% or about 30% of the time. Most TCR sequences proved rare, with some public TCRs found in many donors.

In regard to this clone: Its specificity is unknown.

The PCR was carried out with 60 Vbeta primers and 13 Jbeta primers. TCRdb's table, derived via immunoSEQ multiplex PCR, lists solely in-frame clones and lacks some. The repertoire holds about 200,000 clones, 65% to 85% seen once, with roughly 0.098% in the top ten. This TCR derives from a boy aged 2 to 9 in good health and CMV-seronegative. Sequences were obtained from PBMCs.

The DNA of the CDR3 is TGTGCCAGCACCTCCCGGACTAGTCACTACGAGCAGTACTTC. Translating it yields CASTSRTSHYEQYF. This chain connects TRBV7-2 to TRBJ2-7; 7 bases align to TRBD2. This CDR3 contains 14 residues. CDR1 SGHTA and CDR2 FQGNSA come from the germline V gene. The V gene end was trimmed by 7 bases and the J gene end by 3 bases; junction bases not matched to a gene: 9. Looking up the rest from reference TRBV7-2 and TRBJ2-7 gives the full variable domain: GAGVSQSPSNKVTEKGKDVELRCDPISGHTALYWYRQSLGQGLEFLIYFQGNSAPDKSGLPSDRFSAERTGGSVSTLTIQRTQQEDSAVYLCASTSRTSHYEQYFGPGTRLTVT.